This entry features one TCR beta chain sequence. Its specificity is not known. Data came from immunoSEQ multiplex PCR; TCRdb stores just in-frame clones and leaves some out. The profile shows 70,000 or so clones, 85% to 95% of them singletons. This record comes from a study of lymphopenia after photon versus proton radiotherapy. Points from the study as a whole: Under photons, naive T cells and diversity fell while effector/memory populations rose.

In germline, CDR1 is GTSNPN, CDR2 SVGIG (reference sequence). V was pared by 4 bases and J by 2 bases, with 3 bases of the junction left unmatched. CDR3 length equals 14 residues. The chain has TRBV30 and TRBJ2-1, with TRBD2 matching over 9 bases. The receptor's source is a woman aged 40-49 years with cholangiocarcinoma. The sequences come from peripheral blood, collected from a patient treated with photon-based radiotherapy. CDR3 DNA: TGTGCCTGGAAAGGCGGGGGGGCCTACAATGAGCAGTTCTTC. It translates to CAWKGGGAYNEQFF.